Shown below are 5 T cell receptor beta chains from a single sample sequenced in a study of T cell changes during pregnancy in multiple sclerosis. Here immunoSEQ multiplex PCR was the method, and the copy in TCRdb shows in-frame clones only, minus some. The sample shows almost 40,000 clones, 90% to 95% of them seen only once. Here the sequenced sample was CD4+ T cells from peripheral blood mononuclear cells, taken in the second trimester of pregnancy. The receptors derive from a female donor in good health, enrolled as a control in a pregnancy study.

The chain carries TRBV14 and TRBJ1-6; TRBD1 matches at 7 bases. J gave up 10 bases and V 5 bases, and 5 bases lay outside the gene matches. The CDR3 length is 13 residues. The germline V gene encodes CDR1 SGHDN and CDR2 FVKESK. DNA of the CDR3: TGTGCCAGCAGCAGAGGGGGCAACTCACCCCTCCACTTT. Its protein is CASSRGGNSPLHF.

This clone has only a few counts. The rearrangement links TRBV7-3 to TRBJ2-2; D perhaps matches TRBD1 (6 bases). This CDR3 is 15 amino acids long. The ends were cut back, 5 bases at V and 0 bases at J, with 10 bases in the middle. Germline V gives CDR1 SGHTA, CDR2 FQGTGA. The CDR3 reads CASSPGVANTGELFF. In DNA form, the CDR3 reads TGTGCCAGCAGCCCAGGGGTGGCGAACACCGGGGAGCTGTTTTTT.

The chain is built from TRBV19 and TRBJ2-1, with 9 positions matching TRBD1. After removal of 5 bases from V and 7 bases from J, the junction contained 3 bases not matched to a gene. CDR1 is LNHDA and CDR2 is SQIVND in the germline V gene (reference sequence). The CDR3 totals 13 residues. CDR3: CASSPDRGNEQFF. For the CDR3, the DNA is TGTGCCAGTAGTCCCGACAGGGGGAATGAGCAGTTCTTC.

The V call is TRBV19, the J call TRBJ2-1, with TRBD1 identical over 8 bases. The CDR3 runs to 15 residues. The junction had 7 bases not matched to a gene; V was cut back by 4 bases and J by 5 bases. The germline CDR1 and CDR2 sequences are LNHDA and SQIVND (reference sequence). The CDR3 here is CASSKGQAKNNEQFF. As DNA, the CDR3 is TGTGCCAGTAGTAAGGGACAGGCGAAAAACAATGAGCAGTTCTTC.

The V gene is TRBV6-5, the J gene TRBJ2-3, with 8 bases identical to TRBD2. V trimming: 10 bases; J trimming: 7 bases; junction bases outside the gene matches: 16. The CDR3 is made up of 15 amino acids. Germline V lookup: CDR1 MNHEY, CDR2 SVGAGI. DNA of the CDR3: TGTGCCACCACCCCGGGAGGGGGGCGCAAATATACGCAGTATTTT. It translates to CATTPGGGRKYTQYF.